Each of the 24 T cell receptor beta chains below was sequenced from the same sample in a study of monozygotic twins with inflammatory bowel disease. TCRdb re-analyzed the 5' RACE reads; it lists each CDR3 protein once, without DNA. The data include some 440,000 distinct CDR3 sequences; the top ten clones carry 2% to 2.5%. Sequenced sample: blood. The receptor source for this set is a human donor with ulcerative colitis or Crohn's disease, or a healthy co-twin of an affected twin (not recorded which).

The CDR3 region is CASSVGTSGETQYF. The V call is TRBV7-9, the J call TRBJ2-5; TCRdb picks TRBD2, but there is no DNA to check that call. The CDR3 covers 14 residues. The germline V gene encodes CDR1 SEHNR and CDR2 FQNEAQ (reference sequence). The full variable domain, its missing parts supplied by reference TRBV7-9 and TRBJ2-5, is DTGVSQNPRHKITKRGQNVTFRCDPISEHNRLYWYRQTLGQGPEFLTYFQNEAQLEKSRLLSDRFSAERPKGSFSTLEIQRTEQGDSAMYLCASSVGTSGETQYFGPGTRLLVL.

This chain joins TRBV6-2 or TRBV6-3 and TRBJ2-4. CDR3 length equals 14 residues. Germline loops: CDR1 MNHEY, CDR2 SVGEGT. CDR3: CASSYRTGKNIQYF.

The chain joins TRBV5-1 to TRBJ2-2; TCRdb outputs TRBD1, but without DNA this stays unchecked. Per germline, CDR1 SGHRS and CDR2 YFSETQ. This CDR3 comprises 15 residues. CDR3 region: CASSLTGGETGELFF. The whole variable domain, filled in from reference TRBV5-1 and TRBJ2-2, reads KAGVTQTPRYLIKTRGQQVTLSCSPISGHRSVSWYQQTPGQGLQFLFEYFSETQRNKGNFPGRFSGRQFSNSRSEMNVSTLELGDSALYLCASSLTGGETGELFFGEGSRLTVL.

This CDR3 reads CASSYSNSNEQFF. V is TRBV6-2 or TRBV6-3 and J is TRBJ2-1. The CDR3 contains 13 residues. CDR1 MNHEY and CDR2 SVGEGT come from the germline V gene.

This rearrangement joins TRBV19 to TRBJ2-3; the D gene TCRdb calls, TRBD1, cannot be checked with no DNA. The V gene's germline CDR1 is LNHDA and CDR2 SQIVND (reference sequence). The CDR3 length is 16 residues. CDR3 in amino acids: CASTPTPTGTTDTQYF.

This chain joins TRBV9 and TRBJ2-3; the TCRdb call, TRBD1, lacks DNA for checking. Germline CDR1 SGDLS, CDR2 YYNGEE. This CDR3 comprises 13 residues. This CDR3 is CASSAPPVDTQYF.

CDR3 in amino acids: CASSLSADPNYGYTF. V usage is TRBV12-3 or TRBV12-4 and J usage is TRBJ1-2. CDR3 length: 15 residues.

J is TRBJ2-2 and V is TRBV2. Per the germline V gene, CDR1 is SNHLY and CDR2 is FYNNEI. The CDR3 sequence is 14 residues long. The CDR3: CASSEDGVAGELFF.

The V call is TRBV7-6, the J call TRBJ2-2; TCRdb outputs TRBD1, but without DNA this stays unchecked. CDR1 is SGHVS, CDR2 FNYEAQ, per germline. CDR3 size: 14 residues. CDR3 protein: CASSQQGNTGELFF.

The rearrangement links TRBV7-9 to TRBJ2-7; TCRdb's D gene call, TRBD2, goes unchecked for lack of DNA. The germline V gene has CDR1 SEHNR and CDR2 FQNEAQ (reference sequence). The CDR3 totals 13 residues. The chain's CDR3 is CASSLRLAGEQYF.

The chain carries TRBV12-3 or TRBV12-4 and TRBJ1-1; TCRdb proposes TRBD1, but this gene call is untestable without DNA. The CDR3 covers 15 residues. Here the CDR3 reads CASSLGPGSNTEAFF.

The genes are TRBV12-3 or TRBV12-4 and TRBJ2-3; TCRdb designates TRBD2, a call that cannot be tested without DNA. The CDR3 sequence is 15 residues long. The CDR3 loop reads CASSPRAASTDTQYF.

The chain is built from TRBV6-6 and TRBJ1-5. CDR1 and CDR2 (germline): MNHNY, SVGAGI (reference sequence). This CDR3 spans 13 amino acids. The CDR3: CESRETNHQPQHF.

This rearrangement joins TRBV7-9 to TRBJ1-2. The CDR3 totals 16 residues. CDR1 and CDR2 from the germline V gene are SEHNR and FQNEAQ (reference sequence). This CDR3 is CASTSSGREWINGYTF.

The V call is TRBV10-2, the J call TRBJ1-1; TCRdb outputs TRBD1, but without DNA this stays unchecked. The length of the CDR3 is 15 residues. Germline CDR1 is WSHSY and CDR2 is SAAADI. The chain's CDR3 is CASSERWGVETEAFF.

V and J are TRBV13 and TRBJ2-1; TCRdb calls TRBD2, which cannot be checked without DNA. This CDR3 is built from 15 residues. CDR1 is PRHDT, CDR2 FYEKMQ, per germline (reference sequence). CDR3 residues: CASTGAGSARFEQFF.

The CDR3 reads CATSDLQSSGNNDQPQHF. The J gene is TRBJ1-5, the V gene TRBV24-1; the TCRdb call, TRBD1, lacks DNA for checking. This CDR3 spans 18 amino acids. CDR1 and CDR2 from the germline V gene are KGHDR and SFDVKD.

The chain combines TRBV5-1 with TRBJ1-1; the D call of TRBD1 rests on TCRdb alone, since no DNA is present to check it. In germline, CDR1 is SGHRS, CDR2 YFSETQ. This CDR3 comprises 16 residues. CDR3 residues: CASRPDRGPVSTEAFF.

CDR3 sequence: CASSLNGAAQNYNEQFF. This rearrangement joins TRBV7-2 to TRBJ2-1; no DNA is available, so the TRBD1 call from TCRdb remains unchecked. The CDR3 loop spans 17 amino acids. Per germline, CDR1 SGHTA and CDR2 FQGNSA.

V and J are TRBV6-2 or TRBV6-3 and TRBJ2-3; TCRdb selects TRBD1, and the lack of DNA leaves this call unchecked. CDR3 size: 13 residues. Germline V gives CDR1 MNHEY, CDR2 SVGEGT. The CDR3 protein is CASSTPPRDTQYF.

The chain uses TRBV7-9 and TRBJ1-2; no DNA is available, so the TRBD1 call from TCRdb remains unchecked. The CDR3 runs to 14 residues. Germline V gene lookup returns CDR1 SEHNR and CDR2 FQNEAQ (reference sequence). The chain's CDR3 is CASSFAGTGYGYTF.

This chain links TRBV19 with TRBJ1-1. This CDR3 is 14 amino acids long. Per the germline V gene, CDR1 is LNHDA and CDR2 is SQIVND (reference sequence). This CDR3 reads CASSTRQSNTEAFF. The variable domain in full, completed from reference TRBV19 and TRBJ1-1, reads DGGITQSPKYLFRKEGQNVTLSCEQNLNHDAMYWYRQDPGQGLRLIYYSQIVNDFQKGDIAEGYSVSREKKESFPLTVTSAQKNPTAFYLCASSTRQSNTEAFFGQGTRLTVV.

The chain combines TRBV5-8 with TRBJ2-3; TCRdb outputs TRBD2, but without DNA this stays unchecked. The CDR3 covers 12 residues. CDR1 is SGHTS, CDR2 YDEGEE, per germline. CDR3 residues: CASSRGREAQYF.

V gene TRBV6-5 combines with J gene TRBJ1-5; the TCRdb call, TRBD1, lacks DNA for checking. The CDR3 is 16 residues long. Per germline, CDR1 MNHEY and CDR2 SVGAGI. The CDR3 is CASSSPGGESNQPQHF.